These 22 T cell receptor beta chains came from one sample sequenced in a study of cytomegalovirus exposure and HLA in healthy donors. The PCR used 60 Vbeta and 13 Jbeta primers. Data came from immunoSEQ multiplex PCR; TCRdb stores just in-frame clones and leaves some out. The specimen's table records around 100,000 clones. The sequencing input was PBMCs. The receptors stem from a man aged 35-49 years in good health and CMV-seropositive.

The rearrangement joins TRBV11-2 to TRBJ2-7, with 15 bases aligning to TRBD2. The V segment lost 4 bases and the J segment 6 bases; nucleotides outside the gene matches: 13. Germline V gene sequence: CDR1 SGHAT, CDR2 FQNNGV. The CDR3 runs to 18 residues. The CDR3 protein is CASSSGLAGGYSRGEQYF. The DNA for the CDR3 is TGTGCCAGCAGCTCCGGACTAGCGGGAGGGTATTCCCGGGGCGAGCAGTACTTC. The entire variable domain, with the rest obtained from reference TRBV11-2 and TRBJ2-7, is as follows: EAGVAQSPRYKIIEKRQSVAFWCNPISGHATLYWYQQILGQGPKLLIQFQNNGVVDDSQLPKDRFSAERLKGVDSTLKIQPAKLEDSAVYLCASSSGLAGGYSRGEQYFGPGTRLTVT.

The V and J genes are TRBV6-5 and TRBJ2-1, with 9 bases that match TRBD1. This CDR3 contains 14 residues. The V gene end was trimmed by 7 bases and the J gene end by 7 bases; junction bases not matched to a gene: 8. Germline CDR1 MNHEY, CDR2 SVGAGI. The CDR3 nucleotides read TGTGCCAGCACCCGCGGGACAGGGAGGAATGAGCAGTTCTTC. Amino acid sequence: CASTRGTGRNEQFF.

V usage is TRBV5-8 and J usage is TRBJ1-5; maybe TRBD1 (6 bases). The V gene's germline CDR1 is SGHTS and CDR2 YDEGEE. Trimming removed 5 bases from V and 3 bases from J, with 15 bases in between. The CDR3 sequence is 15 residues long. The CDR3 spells CASRVGGAYNQPQHF. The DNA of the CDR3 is TGTGCCAGCAGGGTAGGGGGGGCCTACAATCAGCCCCAGCATTTT.

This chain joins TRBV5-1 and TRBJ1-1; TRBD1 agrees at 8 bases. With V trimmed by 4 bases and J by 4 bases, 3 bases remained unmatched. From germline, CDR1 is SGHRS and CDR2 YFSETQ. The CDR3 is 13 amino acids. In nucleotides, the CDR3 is TGCGCCAGCAGCAGGGGGACAGGCACTGAAGCTTTCTTT. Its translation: CASSRGTGTEAFF. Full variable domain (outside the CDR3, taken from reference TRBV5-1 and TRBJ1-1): KAGVTQTPRYLIKTRGQQVTLSCSPISGHRSVSWYQQTPGQGLQFLFEYFSETQRNKGNFPGRFSGRQFSNSRSEMNVSTLELGDSALYLCASSRGTGTEAFFGQGTRLTVV.

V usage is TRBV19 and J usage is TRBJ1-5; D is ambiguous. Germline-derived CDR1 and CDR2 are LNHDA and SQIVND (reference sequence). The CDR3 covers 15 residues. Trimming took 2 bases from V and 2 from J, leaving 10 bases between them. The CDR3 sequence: CASSILVSGNQPQHF. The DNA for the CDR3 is TGTGCCAGTAGTATACTTGTATCTGGCAATCAGCCCCAGCATTTT.

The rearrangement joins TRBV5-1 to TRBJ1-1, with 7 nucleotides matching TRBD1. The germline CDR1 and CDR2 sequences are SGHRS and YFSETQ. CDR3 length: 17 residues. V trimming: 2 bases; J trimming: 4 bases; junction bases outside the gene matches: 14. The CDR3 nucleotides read TGCGCCAGCAGCTTTGCCCGGGAACAGGGGAGTGTCACTGAAGCTTTCTTT. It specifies CASSFAREQGSVTEAFF.

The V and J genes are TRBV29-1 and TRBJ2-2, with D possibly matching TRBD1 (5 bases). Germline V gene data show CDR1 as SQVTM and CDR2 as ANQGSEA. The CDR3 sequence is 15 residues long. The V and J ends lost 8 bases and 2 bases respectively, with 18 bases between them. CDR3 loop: CSYSLQGRNTGELFF. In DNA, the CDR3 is TGCAGCTATAGTCTCCAGGGCCGTAACACCGGGGAGCTGTTTTTT.

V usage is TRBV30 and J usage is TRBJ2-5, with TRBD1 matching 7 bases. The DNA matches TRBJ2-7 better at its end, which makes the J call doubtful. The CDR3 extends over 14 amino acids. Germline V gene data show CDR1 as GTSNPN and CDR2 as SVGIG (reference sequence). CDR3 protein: CAWSRDSVTYEQYF. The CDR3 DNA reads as TGTGCCTGGAGTAGGGACAGTGTTACCTACGAGCAGTACTTC.

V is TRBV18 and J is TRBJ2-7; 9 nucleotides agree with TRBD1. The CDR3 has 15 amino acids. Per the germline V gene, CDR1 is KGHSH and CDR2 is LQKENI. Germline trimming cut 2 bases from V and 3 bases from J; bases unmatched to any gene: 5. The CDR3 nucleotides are TGTGCCAGCTCACCATCCGGGACAGGGATCTACGAGCAGTACTTC. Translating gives CASSPSGTGIYEQYF.

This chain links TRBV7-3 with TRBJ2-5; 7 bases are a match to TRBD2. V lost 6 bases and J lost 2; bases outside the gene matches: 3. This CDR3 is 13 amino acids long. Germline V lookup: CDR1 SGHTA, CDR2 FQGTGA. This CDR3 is CASSLAVQETQYF. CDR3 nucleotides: TGTGCCAGCAGTCTAGCGGTTCAAGAGACCCAGTACTTC.

The CDR3 loop is CASSYHQQGIDYEQYF. CDR3 nucleotides: TGTGCCAGCAGTTACCATCAACAGGGCATAGACTACGAGCAGTACTTC. V and J are TRBV6-5 and TRBJ2-7; D may be TRBD1 (6 bases). The germline V and J ends were trimmed by 2 bases and 3 bases, with 17 bases remaining between them. Germline V gene data show CDR1 as MNHEY and CDR2 as SVGAGI. CDR3 length: 16 amino acids.

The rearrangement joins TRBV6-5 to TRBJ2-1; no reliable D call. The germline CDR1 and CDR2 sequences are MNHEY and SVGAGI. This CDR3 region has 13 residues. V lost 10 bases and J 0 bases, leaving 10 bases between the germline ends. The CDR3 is CATTGSSYNEQFF. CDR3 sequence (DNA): TGTGCCACCACGGGTAGCTCCTACAATGAGCAGTTCTTC.

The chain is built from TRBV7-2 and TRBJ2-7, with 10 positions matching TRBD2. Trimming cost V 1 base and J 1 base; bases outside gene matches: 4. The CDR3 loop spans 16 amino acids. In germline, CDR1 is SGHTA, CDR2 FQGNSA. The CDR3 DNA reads TGTGCCAGCAGCTTAGTACTAGCGGGATCTTCCTACGAGCAGTACTTC. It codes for CASSLVLAGSSYEQYF.

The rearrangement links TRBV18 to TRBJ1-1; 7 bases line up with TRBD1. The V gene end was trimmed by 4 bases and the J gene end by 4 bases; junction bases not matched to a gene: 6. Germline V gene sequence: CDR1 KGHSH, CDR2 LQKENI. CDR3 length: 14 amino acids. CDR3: CASSHQGVGTEAFF. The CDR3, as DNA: TGTGCCAGCTCACACCAGGGGGTGGGCACTGAAGCTTTCTTT.

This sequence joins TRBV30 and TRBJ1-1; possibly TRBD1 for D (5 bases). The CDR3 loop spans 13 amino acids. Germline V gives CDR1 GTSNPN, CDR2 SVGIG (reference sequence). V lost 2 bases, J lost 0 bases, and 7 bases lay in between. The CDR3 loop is CAWSQGMNTEAFF. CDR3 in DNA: TGTGCCTGGAGTCAGGGCATGAACACTGAAGCTTTCTTT.

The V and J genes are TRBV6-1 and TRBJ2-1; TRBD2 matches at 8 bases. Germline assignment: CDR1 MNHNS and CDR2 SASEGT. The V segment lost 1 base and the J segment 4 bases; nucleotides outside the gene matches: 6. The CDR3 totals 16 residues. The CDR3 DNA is TGTGCCAGCAGTGAAGTGGGAGGCGGGGGGTACAATGAGCAGTTCTTC. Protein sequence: CASSEVGGGGYNEQFF.

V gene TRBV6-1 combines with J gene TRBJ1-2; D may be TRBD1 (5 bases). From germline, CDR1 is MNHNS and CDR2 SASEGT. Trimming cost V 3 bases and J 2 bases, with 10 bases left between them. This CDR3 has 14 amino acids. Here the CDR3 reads CASSEAGGNYGYTF. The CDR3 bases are TGTGCCAGCAGTGAGGCCGGGGGGAACTATGGCTACACCTTC.

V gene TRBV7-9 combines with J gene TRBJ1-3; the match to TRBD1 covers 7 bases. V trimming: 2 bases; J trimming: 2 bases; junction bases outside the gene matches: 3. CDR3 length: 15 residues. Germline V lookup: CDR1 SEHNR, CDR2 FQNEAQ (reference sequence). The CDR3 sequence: CASSLLGGAGNTIYF. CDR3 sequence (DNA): TGTGCCAGCAGCTTATTAGGGGGCGCTGGAAACACCATATATTTT.

The CDR3 sequence: CASSDSFPYSGNTIYF. The CDR3 DNA reads TGCGCCAGCAGTGATAGTTTCCCCTACTCTGGAAACACCATATATTTT. This chain links TRBV10-1 with TRBJ1-3, with no clear D. From germline, CDR1 is WNHNN and CDR2 SYGVQD (reference sequence). The V end was cut by 3 bases, the J end by 0 bases, with 12 bases between. This CDR3 spans 16 amino acids.

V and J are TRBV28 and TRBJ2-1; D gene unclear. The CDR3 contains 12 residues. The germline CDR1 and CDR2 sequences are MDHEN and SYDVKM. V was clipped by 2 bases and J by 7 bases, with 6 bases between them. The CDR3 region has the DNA TGTGCCAGCAGTTTACCGCTAAATGAGCAGTTCTTC. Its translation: CASSLPLNEQFF.

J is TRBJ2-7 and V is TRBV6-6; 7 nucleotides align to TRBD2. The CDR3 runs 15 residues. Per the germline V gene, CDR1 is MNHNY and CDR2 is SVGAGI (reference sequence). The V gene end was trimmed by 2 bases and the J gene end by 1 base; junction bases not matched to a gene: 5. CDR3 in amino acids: CASSYDSGSSYEQYF. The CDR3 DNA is TGTGCCAGCAGTTACGATAGCGGGTCGTCCTACGAGCAGTACTTC.

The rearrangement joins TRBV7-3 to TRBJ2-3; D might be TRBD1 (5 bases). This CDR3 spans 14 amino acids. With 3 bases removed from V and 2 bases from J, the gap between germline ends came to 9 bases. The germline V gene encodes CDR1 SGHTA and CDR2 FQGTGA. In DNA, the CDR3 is TGTGCCAGCAGCTTTGACAGCCCCACAGATACGCAGTATTTT. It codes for CASSFDSPTDTQYF.